This T cell receptor beta chain was recovered during a study of cytomegalovirus exposure and HLA in healthy donors. Study overall: For the 300 to 400 genotyped donors, more than 80% fell within the Caucasian-associated ancestry cluster. Whole-study results and caveats: Per a later analysis, HLA-associated TCR beta chains showed more clonal expansion than other, equally common TCR beta chains.

Use of 60 Vbeta and 13 Jbeta primers characterized the PCR. Clones were read by immunoSEQ multiplex PCR, and TCRdb kept only the in-frame ones, dropping some. Among 85,000 to 130,000 clones, roughly 75% were seen once, and the ten largest hold 13% to 15%. Trimming left V 0 bases short and J 5 bases short, with 13 bases between. Germline V gene sequence: CDR1 MNHNS, CDR2 SASEGT. CDR3 length: 15 amino acids. To note about this clone: No antigen is known for it.

Sequencing was performed on PBMCs. The chain is built from TRBV6-1 and TRBJ2-5; D perhaps matches TRBD2 (6 bases). The clonotype was recovered from a male donor in good health and CMV-seropositive. CDR3 sequence reads: CASSEARPGRETQYF. The CDR3 DNA is TGTGCCAGCAGTGAAGCGCGTCCAGGGAGGGAGACCCAGTACTTC.